This T cell receptor beta chain was identified in a study of blood T cell repertoires in COVID-19. Whole-study context: The samples span acute and convalescent COVID-19 from the United States, Italy and Spain. T cells, B-cell-depleted T cells, or PBMCs supplied cDNA or gDNA.

The germline V gene has CDR1 MDHEN and CDR2 SYDVKM. Losses at the gene ends were 7 bases for V and 5 bases for J; bases not matched to a gene: 9. CDR3 size: 14 residues. Generated by immunoSEQ multiplex PCR, the TCRdb table keeps only in-frame clones and is missing some. Of under 200,000 clones in the sample, around 83% are singletons; the top ten hold less than 2%. J is TRBJ2-7 and V is TRBV28; 9 bases are shared with TRBD1. The sequence came from a human donor in a cohort sampled during active COVID-19. Specimen: peripheral blood. The DNA of the CDR3 is TGTGCCAGCACCCTGACAGGGGGGGTAAACGAGCAGTACTTC. Residues: CASTLTGGVNEQYF.